This entry lists 24 T cell receptor beta chains sequenced from one sample in a study of cytomegalovirus exposure and HLA in healthy donors. The PCR ran on 60 Vbeta and 13 Jbeta primers. Repertoires were generated with immunoSEQ multiplex PCR, while TCRdb's copy carries only in-frame clones and drops some. The sample holds 150,000 or so clones, approximately 81% seen once. The source material was PBMCs. These TCRs come from a male donor in good health and CMV-seronegative.

V gene TRBV4-1 combines with J gene TRBJ2-5, with TRBD2 matching 7 bases. Germline lookup yields CDR1 MGHRA and CDR2 YSYEKL. V trimming: 4 bases; J trimming: 4 bases; junction bases outside the gene matches: 6. The CDR3 is 14 residues long. The CDR3 DNA is TGCGCCAGCAGCCCCCCGGGGGGTGGAGAGACCCAGTACTTC. Translating it yields CASSPPGGGETQYF.

This sequence joins TRBV19 and TRBJ1-2, with 7 nucleotides matching TRBD1. The V gene end was trimmed by 1 base and the J gene end by 7 bases; junction bases not matched to a gene: 9. From germline, CDR1 is LNHDA and CDR2 SQIVND (reference sequence). The CDR3 is 15 residues long. The DNA of the CDR3 is TGTGCCAGTAGTATAGTACAGGGGAAATACGGTGGCTACACCTTC. Residues: CASSIVQGKYGGYTF.

V usage is TRBV5-6 and J usage is TRBJ1-5, with D possibly matching TRBD1 (5 bases). Germline V lookup: CDR1 SGHDT, CDR2 YYEEEE. V shed 4 bases and J shed 6 bases, with 17 bases lying between them. The CDR3 is made up of 15 amino acids. The CDR3 nucleotides read TGTGCCAGCAGCCATAGGGGCATTGGTAGTCAGCCCCAGCATTTT. Translation: CASSHRGIGSQPQHF.

The chain uses TRBV13 and TRBJ2-3, with D unresolved. The germline gives CDR1 PRHDT, CDR2 FYEKMQ (reference sequence). V gave up 5 bases and J gave up 1 base, with 7 bases separating them. CDR3 length: 13 residues. In DNA, the CDR3 is TGTGCCAGCAGCCTCGCAGGCACAGATACGCAGTATTTT. Its translation: CASSLAGTDTQYF. The full variable domain, its missing parts supplied by reference TRBV13 and TRBJ2-3, is AAGVIQSPRHLIKEKRETATLKCYPIPRHDTVYWYQQGPGQDPQFLISFYEKMQSDKGSIPDRFSAQQFSDYHSELNMSSLELGDSALYFCASSLAGTDTQYFGPGTRLTVL.

The DNA for the CDR3 is TGTGCCAGCAGCCTCGGGGTAGCGGCCTCCTACGAGCAGTACTTC. Protein sequence: CASSLGVAASYEQYF. The rearrangement joins TRBV7-7 to TRBJ2-7, with a tentative D call TRBD2 (6 bases). Trimming removed 5 bases from V and 0 bases from J, with 14 bases in between. Germline CDR1 and CDR2: SSHAT and FNYEAQ (reference sequence). The CDR3 loop spans 15 amino acids.

V gene TRBV4-3 combines with J gene TRBJ2-7, with 11 bases that match TRBD2. The V and J ends lost 0 bases and 1 base, in that order; junction bases with no gene match: 2. This CDR3 comprises 16 residues. In germline, CDR1 is LGHNA, CDR2 YSLEER. CDR3 region: CASSQEGTSGSYEQYF. In DNA, the CDR3 is TGCGCCAGCAGCCAAGAGGGGACTAGCGGTTCCTACGAGCAGTACTTC.

This clone occurred once. This chain joins TRBV7-8 and TRBJ2-2, with 9 bases lining up with TRBD2. V lost 1 base, J lost 5 bases, and 8 bases stayed unmatched. From germline, CDR1 is SGHVS and CDR2 FQNEAQ. There are 17 residues in the CDR3. The DNA for the CDR3 is TGTGCCAGCAGCTTAGTAATAGCGGGGGCCCTGACCGGGGAGCTGTTTTTT. Protein sequence: CASSLVIAGALTGELFF.

This rearrangement joins TRBV6-4 to TRBJ1-5; possible D gene TRBD1, 6 bases. V lost 3 bases and J lost 4, with 10 bases in between. The V gene's germline CDR1 is MRHNA and CDR2 SNTAGT. There are 14 residues in the CDR3. The CDR3 region is CASSEDSTNQPQHF. For the CDR3, the DNA is TGTGCCAGCAGTGAGGACAGCACTAATCAGCCCCAGCATTTT.

This clone was counted once. Different DNA sequences within this sample yield the same CDR3. The V gene is TRBV9, the J gene TRBJ1-5; the D is unclear. Between the trimmed V and J ends, which lost 0 bases and 2 bases, there was a span of 6 bases. The germline V gene has CDR1 SGDLS and CDR2 YYNGEE. The CDR3 spans 14 residues. CDR3 DNA: TGTGCCAGCAGCGTAGGAACAGGCAATCAGCCCCAGCATTTT. It codes for CASSVGTGNQPQHF.

This chain uses TRBV7-2 with TRBJ2-7; D is perhaps TRBD1 (5 bases). This CDR3 is built from 13 residues. V lost 4 bases, J lost 2 bases, and 9 bases lay in between. CDR1 is SGHTA, CDR2 FQGNSA, per germline. The CDR3 here is CASSSGYPYEQYF. The DNA for the CDR3 is TGTGCCAGCAGCTCAGGGTACCCCTACGAGCAGTACTTC.

The chain carries TRBV9 and TRBJ2-6; D not certain. This CDR3 comprises 14 residues. Trimming left V 3 bases short and J 0 bases short, with 4 bases between. CDR1 and CDR2 from the germline V gene are SGDLS and YYNGEE. CDR3 sequence reads: CASSAHSGANVLTF. DNA of the CDR3: TGTGCCAGCAGCGCCCACTCTGGGGCCAACGTCCTGACTTTC.

The chain joins TRBV11-2 to TRBJ2-7, with D tentatively TRBD1 (6 bases). Germline CDR1 SGHAT, CDR2 FQNNGV. The CDR3 sequence is 15 residues long. The V end was cut by 5 bases, the J end by 2 bases, with 16 bases between. The CDR3 region has the DNA TGTGCCAGCAGCCCCCAGGGGACCCAACCCTACGAGCAGTACTTC. This codes for CASSPQGTQPYEQYF. The full variable domain, rest sourced from reference TRBV11-2 and TRBJ2-7, is EAGVAQSPRYKIIEKRQSVAFWCNPISGHATLYWYQQILGQGPKLLIQFQNNGVVDDSQLPKDRFSAERLKGVDSTLKIQPAKLEDSAVYLCASSPQGTQPYEQYFGPGTRLTVT.

The CDR3, as DNA: TGCGCCAGCAGCCAAGACGGGTCCTCCTACGAGCAGTACTTC. Its translation is CASSQDGSSYEQYF. The genes are TRBV4-3 and TRBJ2-7; no definite D call. Per germline, CDR1 LGHNA and CDR2 YSLEER. This CDR3 has 14 amino acids. V shed 0 bases and J shed 0 bases, with 6 bases lying between them.

The chain couples TRBV6-5 to TRBJ1-1, with D unclear. The CDR3 has 14 amino acids. In germline, CDR1 is MNHEY, CDR2 SVGAGI. V was clipped by 6 bases and J by 3 bases, with 14 bases between them. DNA of the CDR3: TGTGCCAGCAGCCCAACTCAACGGGACACTGAAGCTTTCTTT. Translating gives CASSPTQRDTEAFF.

The chain is built from TRBV5-1 and TRBJ1-1, with TRBD1 as a possible D gene (6 bases). This CDR3 contains 16 residues. CDR1 is SGHRS, CDR2 YFSETQ, per germline. V was shortened by 5 bases and J by 0 bases, with 17 bases between the two germline ends. CDR3 bases: TGCGCCAGCAGTCTCCCCGAAAACAGGGTGAACACTGAAGCTTTCTTT. Translating gives CASSLPENRVNTEAFF.

The chain is built from TRBV18 and TRBJ2-7; D call uncertain. CDR1 is KGHSH and CDR2 is LQKENI in the germline V gene. Trimming took off 4 bases at V and 1 base at J, with 17 bases between the two ends. The CDR3 sequence is 16 residues long. The CDR3 coding sequence is TGTGCCAGCTCACTCAATGTGCCCGAAGCTTCCTACGAGCAGTACTTC. Protein sequence: CASSLNVPEASYEQYF.

J is TRBJ1-5 and V is TRBV19; 10 nucleotides agree with TRBD1. Germline loops: CDR1 LNHDA, CDR2 SQIVND (reference sequence). This CDR3 contains 15 residues. V trimming: 8 bases; J trimming: 4 bases; junction bases outside the gene matches: 8. The CDR3 reads CASRWDRGGNQPQHF. CDR3 nucleotide sequence: TGTGCCAGTCGCTGGGACAGGGGAGGGAATCAGCCCCAGCATTTT.

This clone was seen a few times. The V call is TRBV6-1, the J call TRBJ2-7; TRBD2 agrees at 9 bases. This CDR3 has 15 residues. From germline, CDR1 is MNHNS and CDR2 SASEGT. Trimming removed 4 bases from V and 4 bases from J; junction bases left unmatched: 8. The CDR3 coding sequence is TGTGCCAGCAGTGTAGAGGCGGGGGGGCAATACGAGCAGTACTTC. It yields the protein CASSVEAGGQYEQYF.

This clone has more than one count but fewer than ten. This chain uses TRBV27 with TRBJ2-1; 7 bases map to TRBD2. From germline, CDR1 is MNHEY and CDR2 SMNVEV (reference sequence). Losses at the gene ends were 7 bases for V and 0 bases for J; bases not matched to a gene: 9. This CDR3 is built from 16 residues. CDR3 sequence reads: CASTQLGGGSYNEQFF. The CDR3 coding sequence is TGTGCCAGCACCCAGTTGGGCGGGGGCTCCTACAATGAGCAGTTCTTC.

This chain joins TRBV19 and TRBJ2-2; D not certain. The CDR3 loop spans 12 amino acids. From germline, CDR1 is LNHDA and CDR2 SQIVND (reference sequence). V was shortened by 9 bases and J by 4 bases, with 9 bases between the two germline ends. This chain's CDR3 is CASQRATGELFF. DNA of the CDR3: TGTGCCAGCCAACGAGCCACCGGGGAGCTGTTTTTT. The full variable domain, with the rest looked up from reference TRBV19 and TRBJ2-2, is DGGITQSPKYLFRKEGQNVTLSCEQNLNHDAMYWYRQDPGQGLRLIYYSQIVNDFQKGDIAEGYSVSREKKESFPLTVTSAQKNPTAFYLCASQRATGELFFGEGSRLTVL.

This clone has more than one count but fewer than ten. The V and J genes are TRBV2 and TRBJ2-1; D uncertain. Trimming left V 3 bases short and J 2 bases short, with 5 bases between. The CDR3 covers 13 residues. The V gene's germline CDR1 is SNHLY and CDR2 FYNNEI. The CDR3 nucleotides are TGTGCCAGCAGTGACGCAGCCTACAATGAGCAGTTCTTC. It yields the protein CASSDAAYNEQFF.

The rearrangement uses TRBV27 and TRBJ2-1, with D unclear. The CDR3 totals 13 residues. Germline V gene sequence: CDR1 MNHEY, CDR2 SMNVEV (reference sequence). With 8 bases removed from V and 5 bases from J, the gap between germline ends came to 13 bases. DNA of the CDR3: TGTGCCAGCCGGCCTAGTTTCGACAATGAGCAGTTCTTC. Its translation is CASRPSFDNEQFF.

CDR3 protein: CASSLAGPGTGENDGYTF. The CDR3 DNA reads as TGTGCCAGCAGCTTAGCGGGTCCCGGGACAGGGGAGAATGATGGCTACACCTTC. V and J are TRBV7-8 and TRBJ1-2; 10 bases are shared with TRBD1. There are 18 residues in the CDR3. The V segment lost 0 bases and the J segment 6 bases; nucleotides outside the gene matches: 13. Germline CDR1 and CDR2: SGHVS and FQNEAQ.

The chain uses TRBV5-1 and TRBJ2-1, with 10 nucleotides matching TRBD2. CDR3 length: 15 residues. J was trimmed by 7 bases and V by 2 bases; bases with no gene match: 6. Germline assignment: CDR1 SGHRS and CDR2 YFSETQ. The CDR3 reads CASSFSGGEFNEQFF. The CDR3 DNA reads TGCGCCAGCAGCTTCAGCGGGGGGGAATTTAATGAGCAGTTCTTC.